This TCR beta chain was identified in a study of OX40 agonist ivuxolimab in advanced cancers. Findings and caveats of the study: Averaged across samples, CD8+ T cells carried more expanded clones than CD4+ did.

The ends were cut back, 1 base at V and 4 bases at J, with 10 bases in the middle. The length of the CDR3 is 14 residues. Germline CDR1 and CDR2: SGHVS and FNYEAQ. For this clone: What it binds is unknown.

Sequencing was performed with immunoSEQ multiplex PCR; in TCRdb, only in-frame clones are kept and a portion is missing. The sample includes some 78,000 clones, 92% seen only once; the top ten take under 3.5%. This specimen consisted of CD4+ or CD8+ T cells sorted from blood, obtained in a trial of the OX40 agonist ivuxolimab. This clonotype was obtained from an adult with an advanced solid tumor such as melanoma, head and neck, liver or kidney cancer. The rearrangement joins TRBV7-6 to TRBJ1-1; D is possibly TRBD1 (6 bases). In DNA, the CDR3 is TGTGCCAGCAGCTTAGGAGGGGGGGGCACTGAAGCTTTCTTT. Amino acid sequence: CASSLGGGGTEAFF. Filled out from reference TRBV7-6 and TRBJ1-1, the complete variable domain reads GAGVSQSPRYKVTKRGQDVALRCDPISGHVSLYWYRQALGQGPEFLTYFNYEAQQDKSGLPNDRFSAERPEGSISTLTIQRTEQRDSAMYRCASSLGGGGTEAFFGQGTRLTVV.